The 23 T cell receptor beta chains presented below share a single source sample, sequenced in a study of T cell responses to AZD1222 COVID-19 vaccine. Measured with immunoSEQ multiplex PCR; TCRdb has only the in-frame clones, and not every one. The sample has 120,000 or so clones, roughly 86% seen once. The specimen comprised peripheral blood, sampled 28 days after the second AZD1222 dose. The receptors were gathered from an adult who received the AZD1222 COVID-19 vaccine.

The CDR3 region has the DNA TGCGCCAGCAGCCGCGGGCCCCGTGGGGAGCAGTACTTC. Translating it yields CASSRGPRGEQYF. The chain uses TRBV5-1 and TRBJ2-7; D possibly corresponds to TRBD2 (5 bases). This CDR3 comprises 13 residues. CDR1 is SGHRS and CDR2 is YFSETQ in the germline V gene. Trimming cost V 4 bases and J 7 bases, with 15 bases left between them.

This chain joins TRBV24-1 and TRBJ2-5; D is perhaps TRBD1 or TRBD2 (5 bases each). The CDR3 sequence is 17 residues long. Germline V lookup: CDR1 KGHDR, CDR2 SFDVKD. V was trimmed by 2 bases and J by 1 base, leaving 16 bases between them. The CDR3 sequence: CATSDSRDPGIQETQYF. As DNA, the CDR3 is TGTGCCACCAGTGATTCACGGGACCCGGGCATCCAAGAGACCCAGTACTTC.

This clone was observed a single time. The chain has TRBV9 and TRBJ1-6; the match to TRBD1 covers 12 bases. The junction had 8 bases not matched to a gene; V was cut back by 3 bases and J by 7 bases. Looked up from germline, CDR1 is SGDLS and CDR2 is YYNGEE. The length of the CDR3 is 17 residues. The DNA for the CDR3 is TGTGCCAGCAGCGCGGGACAGGGGGCTTTCTCCAATTCACCCCTCCACTTT. As protein: CASSAGQGAFSNSPLHF. The variable domain in full, with the rest retrieved from reference TRBV9 and TRBJ1-6, is DSGVTQTPKHLITATGQRVTLRCSPRSGDLSVYWYQQSLDQGLQFLIQYYNGEERAKGNILERFSAQQFPDLHSELNLSSLELGDSALYFCASSAGQGAFSNSPLHFGNGTRLTVT.

The chain uses TRBV4-1 and TRBJ1-2; 7 bases fit TRBD1. The CDR3 has 15 residues. Germline assignment: CDR1 MGHRA and CDR2 YSYEKL. V dropped 6 bases and J dropped 2; count of bases not matched to a gene: 9. CDR3 nucleotides: TGCGCCAGCAGACTACAGGGGACCCAGAACTATGGCTACACCTTC. Its translation is CASRLQGTQNYGYTF.

Written as DNA, the CDR3 is TGTGCCAGCAGCCTGACTGGGGCCAACGTCCTGACTTTC. Translated: CASSLTGANVLTF. This rearrangement joins TRBV5-8 to TRBJ2-6, with D unclear. The CDR3 spans 13 residues. Per germline, CDR1 SGHTS and CDR2 YDEGEE. V lost 4 bases and J lost 2, with 4 bases in between. Complete variable domain (other parts from reference TRBV5-8 and TRBJ2-6): EAGVTQSPTHLIKTRGQQATLRCSPISGHTSVYWYQQALGLGLQFLLWYDEGEERNRGNFPPRFSGRQFPNYSSELNVNALELEDSALYLCASSLTGANVLTFGAGSRLTVL.

This chain joins TRBV6-5 and TRBJ2-3; D unclear. The CDR3 spans 14 residues. The V end lost 7 bases, the J end lost 2 bases, and 13 bases lay between the germline ends. Germline V lookup: CDR1 MNHEY, CDR2 SVGAGI. The CDR3 bases are TGTGCCAGCACCCGAGGCTGGAACACAGATACGCAGTATTTT. This codes for CASTRGWNTDTQYF.

V usage is TRBV10-1 and J usage is TRBJ2-3; D uncertain. Germline values: CDR1 WNHNN, CDR2 SYGVQD (reference sequence). This CDR3 comprises 12 residues. V shed 3 bases and J shed 0 bases, with 1 base lying between them. CDR3 nucleotides: TGCGCCAGCAGTGACAGCACAGATACGCAGTATTTT. Its protein product is CASSDSTDTQYF.

The rearrangement links TRBV5-8 to TRBJ1-5; 7 nucleotides agree with TRBD1. The germline V gene encodes CDR1 SGHTS and CDR2 YDEGEE. CDR3 size: 17 residues. V was pared by 1 base and J by 0 bases, with 7 bases of the junction left unmatched. CDR3 coding DNA: TGTGCCAGCAGCTTGCGGGGACAGAGCCTTAGCAATCAGCCCCAGCATTTT. Its translation: CASSLRGQSLSNQPQHF.

This chain joins TRBV7-2 and TRBJ2-7, with 9 bases matching TRBD1. Trimming at V came to 2 bases and at J to 7 bases, leaving 9 bases not matched to a gene. CDR1 SGHTA and CDR2 FQGNSA come from the germline V gene. This CDR3 has 15 residues. The CDR3 loop reads CASSLKVTGGREQYF. The CDR3 DNA is TGTGCCAGCAGCTTAAAAGTGACAGGGGGAAGAGAGCAGTACTTC.

The chain combines TRBV11-2 with TRBJ1-1; D perhaps matches TRBD1 (5 bases). Germline V gene sequence: CDR1 SGHAT, CDR2 FQNNGV. The CDR3 consists of 16 residues. Trimming stripped 1 base from V and 1 base from J, with 13 bases between. DNA of the CDR3: TGTGCCAGCAGCTTAGTTTGGGGGGTTAGGAACACTGAAGCTTTCTTT. Protein: CASSLVWGVRNTEAFF.

About this clone itself: The sample holds other DNA sequences that translate to the same CDR3. This chain connects TRBV18 to TRBJ1-4; the match to TRBD1 covers 9 bases. Germline CDR1 reads KGHSH; CDR2 reads LQKENI. CDR3 length: 13 amino acids. After removal of 6 bases from V and 7 bases from J, the junction contained 3 bases not matched to a gene. The CDR3 nucleotides read TGTGCCAGCTCGCCGGGACAGGGTGAAAAACTGTTTTTT. This encodes CASSPGQGEKLFF.

This rearrangement joins TRBV18 to TRBJ1-1; 9 nucleotides match TRBD1. Germline CDR1 reads KGHSH; CDR2 reads LQKENI. Trimming took 1 base from V and 2 from J; bases not matched to a gene: 5. The CDR3 runs to 16 residues. As DNA, the CDR3 is TGTGCCAGCTCACCACGGACAGGGGATTTTAACACTGAAGCTTTCTTT. This sequence encodes CASSPRTGDFNTEAFF.

J is TRBJ1-5 and V is TRBV6-2 or TRBV6-3; the match to TRBD1 covers 7 bases. Germline assignment: CDR1 MNHEY and CDR2 SVGEGT. CDR3 length: 14 amino acids. Germline trimming cut 5 bases from V and 5 bases from J; bases unmatched to any gene: 6. The CDR3 DNA follows: TGTGCCAGCAGTCGGGACAGAGATTATCAGCCCCAGCATTTT. Translation gives CASSRDRDYQPQHF.

This chain uses TRBV18 with TRBJ2-5; TRBD2 might be the D (6 bases). Trimming pared 3 bases from V and 5 bases from J, leaving 16 bases between. CDR3 length: 15 residues. CDR1 and CDR2 (germline): KGHSH, LQKENI. CDR3 residues: CASSPDTGTRETQYF. CDR3 nucleotide sequence: TGTGCCAGCTCACCTGATACCGGGACTCGGGAGACCCAGTACTTC.

This clone has more than one count but fewer than ten. CDR3 bases: TGTGCCAGCAGCCTCTGGACAGGGCTAGGCACTGAAGCTTTCTTT. This sequence encodes CASSLWTGLGTEAFF. V gene TRBV5-8 combines with J gene TRBJ1-1; 8 bases are shared with TRBD1. V shed 4 bases, J shed 4 bases, and the junction held 9 bases outside the gene matches. The CDR3 length is 15 residues. Germline values: CDR1 SGHTS, CDR2 YDEGEE.

This clone was picked up one time. V and J are TRBV11-2 and TRBJ2-1; D is possibly TRBD2 (5 bases). V was clipped by 1 base and J by 10 bases, with 11 bases between them. Germline CDR1 reads SGHAT; CDR2 reads FQNNGV. CDR3 length: 13 amino acids. The CDR3 sequence is CASSLGASREQFF. The CDR3 DNA follows: TGTGCCAGCAGCTTAGGGGCTAGCCGGGAGCAGTTCTTC. Filled out from reference TRBV11-2 and TRBJ2-1, the complete variable domain reads EAGVAQSPRYKIIEKRQSVAFWCNPISGHATLYWYQQILGQGPKLLIQFQNNGVVDDSQLPKDRFSAERLKGVDSTLKIQPAKLEDSAVYLCASSLGASREQFFGPGTRLTVL.

The CDR3 sequence is CASQAGGDEQFF. The CDR3 DNA reads TGTGCCAGCCAGGCAGGGGGTGATGAGCAGTTCTTC. The chain combines TRBV18 with TRBJ2-1; 7 bases map to TRBD1. This CDR3 has 12 amino acids. J lost 8 bases, V lost 8 bases, and 6 bases had no gene match. Germline lookup yields CDR1 KGHSH and CDR2 LQKENI.

This clone was counted only a few times. J is TRBJ1-2 and V is TRBV19, with 10 nucleotides matching TRBD1. Germline lookup yields CDR1 LNHDA and CDR2 SQIVND (reference sequence). There are 16 residues in the CDR3. J lost 8 bases, V lost 4 bases, and 13 bases had no gene match. The CDR3 loop reads CASSNWRGQGERGYTF. CDR3 DNA: TGTGCCAGTAGTAATTGGCGCGGACAGGGGGAGAGAGGCTACACCTTC.

The V call is TRBV4-1, the J call TRBJ2-7; D perhaps matches TRBD2 (6 bases). The CDR3 consists of 15 residues. The V gene's germline CDR1 is MGHRA and CDR2 YSYEKL. V was cut by 1 base and J by 3 bases, with 13 bases left in between. This CDR3 reads CASSQVGGRDYEQYF. CDR3 in DNA: TGCGCCAGCAGCCAAGTCGGGGGACGGGACTACGAGCAGTACTTC.

This clone occurred once. The rearrangement uses TRBV10-1 and TRBJ1-1; no clear D gene. The CDR3 totals 13 residues. Looked up from germline, CDR1 is WNHNN and CDR2 is SYGVQD (reference sequence). The V end lost 2 bases, the J end lost 7 bases, and 11 bases lay between the germline ends. The CDR3 region has the DNA TGCGCCAGCAGTGAGCCCCGGGAGGGTGAAGCTTTCTTT. Translating it yields CASSEPREGEAFF.

This CDR3 is CASRLGGLSYGYTF. As DNA, the CDR3 is TGTGCAAGTCGCTTAGGTGGCCTATCCTATGGCTACACCTTC. The chain employs TRBV12-2 and TRBJ1-2. TRBV12-2 constitutes a pseudogene. The CDR3 loop spans 14 amino acids.

The gene calls are TRBV11-3 and TRBJ1-1, with D unclear. Per the germline V gene, CDR1 is SGHNT and CDR2 is YENEEA. The CDR3 runs to 13 residues. Deletions cut 3 bases from V and 1 base from J, with 6 bases between. The DNA of the CDR3 is TGTGCCAGCAGCTTCGGGCGGAACACTGAAGCTTTCTTT. Encoded protein: CASSFGRNTEAFF.

The rearrangement joins TRBV3-1 (or the pseudogene TRBV3-2) to TRBJ1-2, with TRBD1 as a possible D gene (6 bases). This CDR3 has 14 residues. Between the trimmed V and J ends, which lost 1 base and 5 bases, there was a span of 11 bases. Per germline, CDR1 LGHDT and CDR2 YNNKEL (reference sequence). The DNA of the CDR3 is TGTGCCAGCAGCCAAGTGGGGGCAGCTTATGGCTACACCTTC. This translates into CASSQVGAAYGYTF.